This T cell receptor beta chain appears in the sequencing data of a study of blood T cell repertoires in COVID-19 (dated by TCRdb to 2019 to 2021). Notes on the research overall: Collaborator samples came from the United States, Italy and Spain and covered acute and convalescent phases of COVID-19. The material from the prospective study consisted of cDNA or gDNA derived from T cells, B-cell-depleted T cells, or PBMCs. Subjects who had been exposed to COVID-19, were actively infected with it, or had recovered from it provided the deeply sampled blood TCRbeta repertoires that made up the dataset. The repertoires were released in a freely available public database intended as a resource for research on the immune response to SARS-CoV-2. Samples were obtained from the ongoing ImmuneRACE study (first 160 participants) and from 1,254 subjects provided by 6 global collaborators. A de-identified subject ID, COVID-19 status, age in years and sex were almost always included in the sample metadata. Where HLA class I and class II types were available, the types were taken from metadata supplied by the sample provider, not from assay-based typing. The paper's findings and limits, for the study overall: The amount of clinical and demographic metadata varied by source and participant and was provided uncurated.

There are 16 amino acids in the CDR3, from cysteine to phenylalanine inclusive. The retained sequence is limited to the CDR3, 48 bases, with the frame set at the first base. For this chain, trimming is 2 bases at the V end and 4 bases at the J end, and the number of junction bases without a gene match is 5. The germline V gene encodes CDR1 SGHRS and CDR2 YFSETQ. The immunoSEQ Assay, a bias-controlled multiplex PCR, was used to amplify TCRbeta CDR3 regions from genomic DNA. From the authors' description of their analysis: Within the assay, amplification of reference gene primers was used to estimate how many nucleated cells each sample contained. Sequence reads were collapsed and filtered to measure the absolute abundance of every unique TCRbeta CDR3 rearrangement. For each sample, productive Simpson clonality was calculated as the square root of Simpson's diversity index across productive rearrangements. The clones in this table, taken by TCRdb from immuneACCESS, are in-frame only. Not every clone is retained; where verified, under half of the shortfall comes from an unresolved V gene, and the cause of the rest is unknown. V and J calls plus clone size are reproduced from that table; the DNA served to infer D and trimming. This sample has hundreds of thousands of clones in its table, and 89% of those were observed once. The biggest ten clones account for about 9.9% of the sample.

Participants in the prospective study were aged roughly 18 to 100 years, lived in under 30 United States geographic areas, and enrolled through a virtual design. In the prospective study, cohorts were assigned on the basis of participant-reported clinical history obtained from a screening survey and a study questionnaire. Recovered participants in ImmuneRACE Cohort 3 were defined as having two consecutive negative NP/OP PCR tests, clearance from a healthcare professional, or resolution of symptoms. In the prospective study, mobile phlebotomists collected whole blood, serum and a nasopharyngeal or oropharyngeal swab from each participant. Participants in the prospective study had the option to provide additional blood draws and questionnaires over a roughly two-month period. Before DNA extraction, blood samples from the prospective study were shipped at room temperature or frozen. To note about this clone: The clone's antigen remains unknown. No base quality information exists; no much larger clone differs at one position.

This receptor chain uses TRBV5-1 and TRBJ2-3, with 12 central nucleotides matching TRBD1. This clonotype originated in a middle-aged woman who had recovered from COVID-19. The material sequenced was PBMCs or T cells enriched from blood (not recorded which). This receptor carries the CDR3 CASSLSGTGGADTQYF. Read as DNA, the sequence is TGCGCCAGCAGCTTATCCGGGACAGGGGGCGCAGATACGCAGTATTTT.